This T cell receptor (beta chain) was sequenced in a study of glioma-infiltrating T cells. This clonotype occurred many times. Using RNA template, CDR3s of TCR alpha and beta were amplified with iRepertoire arm-PCR. Each CDR3 protein gets one entry after TCRdb re-called the multiplex PCR reads with MiXCR. The sample has some 110,000 distinct CDR3 sequences, 20% to 25% seen once. CDR3 length equals 13 residues. The germline V and J ends were trimmed by 5 bases and 6 bases, with 13 bases remaining between them. Per germline, CDR1 MNHEY and CDR2 SMNVEV (reference sequence). The chain has TRBV27 and TRBJ1-1, with D uncertain. The sequence was obtained from a human donor with low-grade glioma or glioblastoma, undergoing nonglioma brain surgery, or in good health (not recorded which). What was sequenced was glioma tissue, nonneoplastic brain tissue, or PBMCs (not recorded which). The CDR3 sequence: CASSARRGAEAFF. For the CDR3, the DNA is TGTGCCAGCAGTGCACGTCGGGGTGCTGAAGCTTTCTTT.